This entry is about one T cell receptor (beta chain). Measured with immunoSEQ multiplex PCR; TCRdb has only the in-frame clones, and not every one. The table lists approximately 530,000 clones, 95% to 96% of them singletons, with approximately 0.06% in the top ten. The record originates from a study of shared clonotypes between healthy human individuals. Germline CDR1 and CDR2: MDHEN and SYDVKM. This CDR3 comprises 15 residues. V lost 5 bases to trimming and J lost 0 bases, with 14 bases between them. CD4+ cells were split into CD45RA+ naive and CD45RA-negative memory subsets. The chain uses TRBV28 and TRBJ2-7, with D possibly matching TRBD2 (6 bases). This sequence originates from a woman in her twenties or thirties in good health. The sequenced material came from naive CD4+ T cells sorted from blood. As for subset: CD45RA+ positively selected. CDR3 nucleotide sequence: TGTGCCAGCAGTGTTCCGGGACTCAACTCCTACGAGCAGTACTTC. This gives the protein CASSVPGLNSYEQYF.